This T cell receptor beta chain was recorded in a study of shared clonotypes between healthy human individuals. Each PCR replicate run on unsorted PBMC took in around 300 ng DNA, 25,000 to 30,000 T cell genomes. Assay used: immunoSEQ multiplex PCR; TCRdb lists only in-frame clones, some missing. The repertoire consists of about 490,000 clones, with around 73% occurring once and the leading ten covering approximately 12%. Turning to this clone: Its antigen is unidentified.

Germline CDR1 SGHNT, CDR2 YENEEA. The CDR3 totals 17 residues. V was trimmed by 0 bases and J by 0 bases, leaving 12 bases between them. Study-level points and caveats: Donor scarcity curtailed the genetic and exposure-history diversity represented herein. Blood was the only sampled material, and tissue repertoires likely differ.

The clonotype comes from a woman between 40 and 50 years old in good health. Some clones in this sample may be carry-over from other donors' samples. V gene TRBV11-3 combines with J gene TRBJ2-1, with TRBD2 as a possible D gene (6 bases). The sample comprised PBMCs. For the CDR3, the DNA is TGTGCCAGCAGCTTAGAAGGGAGGAGCAGCTCCTACAATGAGCAGTTCTTC. It encodes CASSLEGRSSSYNEQFF.